This T cell receptor beta chain comes out of a study of vaccination effects on CD4 cells after COVID-19. Looking at the study overall: Post-vaccine draws lagged the second dose by a median of 72 days.

Study-level points and caveats: The study found marked clonal contraction of infection- and vaccine-induced clones late after vaccination.

Viral peptide pools were used in the ViraFEST assay to expand antigen-specific CD4+ T cells, and sequencing came afterward. Scientists isolated CD4+ T cells after an approximately 10-day culture period ended. Everyone in the study got two shots of either the BNT162b2 or mRNA-1273 vaccine. Profiled with immunoSEQ multiplex PCR; TCRdb holds only in-frame clones, not every one. The sample lists over 80,000 clones, 60% to 85% seen once, with 1.1% in the top ten. A note on this clone: The antigen is undetermined.

The material sequenced was CD4+ T cells from PBMCs cultured with HCoV-OC43 spike peptides, taken after COVID-19 vaccination. This sample's subset: HCoV-OC43 spike overlapping peptide pool stimulation. The sequence derives from a human donor who received a COVID-19 vaccine.

The CDR3 bases are TGTGCCAGCAGCTCCCACAGGGACCACTATGGCTACACCTTC. It is translated as CASSSHRDHYGYTF. The chain uses TRBV9 and TRBJ1-2; possible D gene TRBD1, 6 bases. V gave up 4 bases and J gave up 3 bases, with 13 bases separating them. CDR3 length equals 14 residues. Germline CDR1 and CDR2: SGDLS and YYNGEE.